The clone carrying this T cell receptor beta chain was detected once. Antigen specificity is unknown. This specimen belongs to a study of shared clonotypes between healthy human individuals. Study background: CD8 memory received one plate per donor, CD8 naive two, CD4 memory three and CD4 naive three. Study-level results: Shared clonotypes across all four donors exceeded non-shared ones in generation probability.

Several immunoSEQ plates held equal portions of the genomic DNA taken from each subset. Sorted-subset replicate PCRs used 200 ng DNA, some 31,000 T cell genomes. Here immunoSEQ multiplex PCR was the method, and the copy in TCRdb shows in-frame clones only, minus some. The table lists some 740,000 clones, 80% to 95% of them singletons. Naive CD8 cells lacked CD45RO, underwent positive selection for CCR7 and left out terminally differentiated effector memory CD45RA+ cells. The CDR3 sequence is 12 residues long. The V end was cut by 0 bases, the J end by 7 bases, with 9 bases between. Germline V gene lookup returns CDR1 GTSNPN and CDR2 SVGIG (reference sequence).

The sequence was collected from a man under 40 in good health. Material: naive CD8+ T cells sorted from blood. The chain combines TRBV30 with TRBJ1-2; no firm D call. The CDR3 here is CAWSVTEAGYTF. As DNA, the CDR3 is TGTGCCTGGAGTGTAACGGAAGCTGGCTACACCTTC. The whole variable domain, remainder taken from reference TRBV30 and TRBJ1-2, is SQTIHQWPATLVQPVGSPLSLECTVEGTSNPNLYWYRQAAGRGLQLLFYSVGIGQISSEVPQNLSASRPQDRQFILSSKKLLLSDSGFYLCAWSVTEAGYTFGSGTRLTVV.